Each of the 28 T cell receptor beta chains below was sequenced from the same sample in a study of OX40 agonist ivuxolimab in advanced cancers. Measured with immunoSEQ multiplex PCR; TCRdb has only the in-frame clones, and not every one. The table has 55,000 or so clones, 88% seen once. The input for sequencing was CD4+ or CD8+ T cells sorted from blood, taken in a trial of the OX40 agonist ivuxolimab. The receptors were sampled from an adult with an advanced solid tumor such as melanoma, head and neck, liver or kidney cancer.

This chain links TRBV5-1 with TRBJ2-1; no definite D call. Germline CDR1 reads SGHRS; CDR2 reads YFSETQ. There are 13 residues in the CDR3. Trimming cost V 0 bases and J 7 bases, with 8 bases left between them. DNA for the CDR3: TGCGCCAGCAGCTTGGGGCCCGTTAATGAGCAGTTCTTC. Translation gives CASSLGPVNEQFF.

DNA for the CDR3: TGCAGTGCTAGGGATTGGGAGCAGTACTTC. Translated: CSARDWEQYF. The V call is TRBV20-1, the J call TRBJ2-7; D is undetermined. Germline V lookup: CDR1 DFQATT, CDR2 SNEGSKA (reference sequence). With 3 bases removed from V and 7 bases from J, the gap between germline ends came to 7 bases. The CDR3 contains 10 residues.

J is TRBJ1-2 and V is TRBV28; D is ambiguous. Trimming shortened V by 1 base and J by 8 bases, and 14 bases separated the two germline ends. Germline values: CDR1 MDHEN, CDR2 SYDVKM. The CDR3 covers 14 residues. CDR3 region: CASSLFEGLYGYTF. The DNA of the CDR3 is TGTGCCAGCAGTTTATTCGAGGGCCTATACGGCTACACCTTC.

The rearrangement uses TRBV5-6 and TRBJ2-5, with D tentatively TRBD1 (6 bases). V dropped 7 bases and J dropped 0 bases, with 13 bases sitting between them. The CDR3 is 14 residues long. Germline CDR1 and CDR2: SGHDT and YYEEEE. The CDR3 here is CASGLGTHQETQYF. The CDR3 coding sequence is TGTGCCAGCGGGCTAGGGACACACCAAGAGACCCAGTACTTC. Full variable domain (remainder filled in from reference TRBV5-6 and TRBJ2-5): DAGVTQSPTHLIKTRGQQVTLRCSPKSGHDTVSWYQQALGQGPQFIFQYYEEEERQRGNFPDRFSGHQFPNYSSELNVNALLLGDSALYLCASGLGTHQETQYFGPGTRLLVL.

The genes are TRBV6-5 and TRBJ1-1; no definite D call. Germline assignment: CDR1 MNHEY and CDR2 SVGAGI. The CDR3 has 11 amino acids. Trimming took 2 bases from V and 8 from J, leaving 6 bases between them. The CDR3 loop reads CASSYQNEAFF. The CDR3 region has the DNA TGTGCCAGCAGTTACCAGAACGAAGCTTTCTTT.

The V gene is TRBV10-3, the J gene TRBJ2-7, with no clear D. Germline lookup yields CDR1 ENHRY and CDR2 SYGVKD. There are 11 residues in the CDR3. Trimming removed 3 bases at V and 9 bases at J, with 9 bases between. Here the CDR3 reads CAISDEWGQYF. CDR3 nucleotide sequence: TGTGCCATCAGTGACGAATGGGGGCAGTACTTC.

This chain joins TRBV28 and TRBJ2-6; TRBD1 is a possible D gene (5 bases). Germline V gene lookup returns CDR1 MDHEN and CDR2 SYDVKM. The V and J ends lost 0 bases and 2 bases respectively, with 8 bases between them. The CDR3 covers 16 residues. The CDR3, as DNA: TGTGCCAGCAGTTTATGGGACACGCCTGGGGCCAACGTCCTGACTTTC. Translating gives CASSLWDTPGANVLTF.

CDR3 region: CASSPPGQSEAFF. CDR3 in DNA: TGTGCCAGCTCACCACCCGGACAGTCTGAAGCTTTCTTT. The chain carries TRBV18 and TRBJ1-1; perhaps TRBD1 as D (6 bases). The CDR3 consists of 13 residues. Trimming pared 0 bases from V and 6 bases from J, leaving 8 bases between. Germline values: CDR1 KGHSH, CDR2 LQKENI.

This clone was recorded only once. The chain is built from TRBV5-1 and TRBJ2-7, with 10 bases aligning to TRBD2. The trim removed 4 bases at V and 1 base at J, leaving 20 bases unmatched. Looked up from germline, CDR1 is SGHRS and CDR2 is YFSETQ. This CDR3 region has 20 residues. CDR3 region: CASSLNPLSSGSVSSYEQYF. In DNA form, the CDR3 reads TGCGCCAGCAGCCTTAACCCCCTTTCTAGCGGGAGCGTTTCATCCTACGAGCAGTACTTC.

The genes are TRBV28 and TRBJ1-5; 8 bases are a match to TRBD1. CDR3 length: 15 amino acids. In germline, CDR1 is MDHEN, CDR2 SYDVKM. J was trimmed by 7 bases and V by 7 bases; bases with no gene match: 12. DNA of the CDR3: TGTGCCAGCACCTATTGGCAGGGGGCTCAACAGCCCCAGCATTTT. Its protein is CASTYWQGAQQPQHF.

This clone was seen a single time. The chain carries TRBV2 and TRBJ2-1, with D possibly matching TRBD2 (6 bases). The CDR3 runs 13 residues. CDR1 is SNHLY, CDR2 FYNNEI, per germline. The V end lost 6 bases, the J end lost 9 bases, and 15 bases lay between the germline ends. The DNA of the CDR3 is TGTGCCAGCAGGGAGGACGGAGGGACTGAGCAGTTCTTC. Amino acids: CASREDGGTEQFF.

This sequence joins TRBV30 and TRBJ2-3; no firm D call. Trimming removed 0 bases from V and 1 base from J, with 11 bases in between. The CDR3 totals 15 residues. Per germline, CDR1 GTSNPN and CDR2 SVGIG (reference sequence). The CDR3 bases are TGTGCCTGGAGTGTACGTCCGCCGGGCACAGATACGCAGTATTTT. Protein product: CAWSVRPPGTDTQYF.

This chain links TRBV6-5 with TRBJ2-7; D gene uncertain. The V end was cut by 6 bases, the J end by 1 base, with 7 bases between. The CDR3 sequence is 12 residues long. Germline loops: CDR1 MNHEY, CDR2 SVGAGI. In DNA form, the CDR3 reads TGTGCCAGCAGGGATTTTTCCTACGAGCAGTACTTC. Its protein is CASRDFSYEQYF.

This chain links TRBV5-4 with TRBJ2-3; TRBD2 is a possible D gene (6 bases). The CDR3 is made up of 15 amino acids. V was pared by 3 bases and J by 4 bases, with 15 bases between. Germline V gives CDR1 SGHNT, CDR2 YYREEE (reference sequence). The CDR3 here is CASSSPGLWADTQYF. The DNA for the CDR3 is TGTGCCAGCAGCTCCCCGGGACTTTGGGCAGATACGCAGTATTTT.

This rearrangement joins TRBV6-6 to TRBJ2-1, with 8 nucleotides matching TRBD1. V shed 6 bases and J 0 bases; nucleotides not matched to a gene: 4. The V gene's germline CDR1 is MNHNY and CDR2 SVGAGI (reference sequence). The CDR3 is 15 amino acids. In DNA, the CDR3 is TGTGCCAGCAGCACAGGACAGGGCTCCTACAATGAGCAGTTCTTC. Amino acid sequence: CASSTGQGSYNEQFF.

V is TRBV27 and J is TRBJ1-1; no clear D gene. The CDR3 is 11 amino acids. Trimming stripped 5 bases from V and 4 bases from J, with 5 bases between. The germline V gene encodes CDR1 MNHEY and CDR2 SMNVEV (reference sequence). CDR3 sequence reads: CASSRGTEAFF. The CDR3 DNA sequence: TGTGCCAGCAGTCGGGGCACTGAAGCTTTCTTT.

The V call is TRBV7-3, the J call TRBJ2-6; D perhaps matches TRBD1 (5 bases). In germline, CDR1 is SGHTA, CDR2 FQGTGA. The CDR3 contains 15 residues. V dropped 5 bases and J dropped 2 bases, with 10 bases sitting between them. Here the CDR3 DNA reads TGTGCCAGCAGCGTCCAGGGCCCTGGGGCCAACGTCCTGACTTTC. Translated, it gives CASSVQGPGANVLTF.

The chain links TRBV16 to TRBJ2-4, with a possible D match to TRBD2 (5 bases). This CDR3 has 14 amino acids. Trimming took 3 bases from V and 0 from J, leaving 6 bases between them. Germline V CDR1 and CDR2: KGHSY, FQNENV. CDR3 DNA sequence: TGTGCCAGCAGCCATGGAGGAGCCAAAAACATTCAGTACTTC. Its protein is CASSHGGAKNIQYF.

This CDR3 reads CASSRGGVTDTQYF. CDR3 DNA sequence: TGTGCCAGCAGCCGGGGAGGGGTGACAGATACGCAGTATTTT. The chain couples TRBV7-3 to TRBJ2-3; 7 bases are a match to TRBD2. Germline loops: CDR1 SGHTA, CDR2 FQGTGA. The V segment lost 5 bases and the J segment 3 bases; nucleotides outside the gene matches: 5. The CDR3 runs 14 residues.

This chain uses TRBV5-4 with TRBJ2-2, with TRBD1 matching 9 bases. CDR1 is SGHNT, CDR2 YYREEE, per germline (reference sequence). V lost 4 bases to trimming and J lost 6 bases; unmatched junction nucleotides: 1. This CDR3 comprises 13 residues. Here the CDR3 DNA reads TGTGCCAGCAGCCGGACAGGGGCCGGGGAGCTGTTTTTT. Translating gives CASSRTGAGELFF.

This chain joins TRBV28 and TRBJ2-3; 9 positions agree with TRBD2. The V and J ends lost 2 bases and 5 bases, in that order; junction bases with no gene match: 14. Germline CDR1 reads MDHEN; CDR2 reads SYDVKM. The CDR3 spans 18 residues. The CDR3 DNA reads as TGTGCCAGCAGTTTAGCGGCGGGAGGGCCCTCGGCGGGAGATACGCAGTATTTT. Its protein product is CASSLAAGGPSAGDTQYF.

The chain links TRBV10-1 to TRBJ1-5, with D unclear. CDR1 is WNHNN and CDR2 is SYGVQD in the germline V gene (reference sequence). The CDR3 extends over 13 amino acids. V gave up 3 bases and J gave up 9 bases, with 12 bases separating them. The CDR3 is CASSDGHPSPQHF. The CDR3 bases are TGCGCCAGCAGTGATGGGCACCCTTCGCCCCAGCATTTT.

The chain has TRBV2 and TRBJ1-2; D uncertain. From germline, CDR1 is SNHLY and CDR2 FYNNEI. Between the trimmed V and J ends, which lost 4 bases and 0 bases, there was a span of 18 bases. The CDR3 extends over 17 amino acids. CDR3 in amino acids: CASSVPEPQPANYGYTF. CDR3 in DNA: TGTGCCAGCAGTGTTCCAGAGCCTCAACCGGCTAACTATGGCTACACCTTC. Using reference TRBV2 and TRBJ1-2 for the parts outside the CDR3, the full variable domain is EPEVTQTPSHQVTQMGQEVILRCVPISNHLYFYWYRQILGQKVEFLVSFYNNEISEKSEIFDDQFSVERPDGSNFTLKIRSTKLEDSAMYFCASSVPEPQPANYGYTFGSGTRLTVV.

This clone was found a few times. This CDR3 is CASILEAFF. The CDR3 nucleotides are TGTGCCAGCATTTTAGAAGCTTTCTTT. The chain recombines TRBV21-1 with TRBJ1-1. TRBV21-1 is listed as a pseudogene. The CDR3 totals 9 residues.

The chain links TRBV11-2 to TRBJ1-6; the D is unclear. This CDR3 has 12 amino acids. Germline assignment: CDR1 SGHAT and CDR2 FQNNGV. With 0 bases removed from V and 14 bases from J, the gap between germline ends came to 8 bases. This chain's CDR3 is CASSLDSKSLHF. CDR3 nucleotide sequence: TGTGCCAGCAGCTTAGATTCAAAGTCCCTCCACTTT.

The J gene is TRBJ2-6, the V gene TRBV9; a weak D match, TRBD2 (5 bases). Between the trimmed V and J ends, which lost 3 bases and 0 bases, there was a span of 10 bases. The germline CDR1 and CDR2 sequences are SGDLS and YYNGEE. This CDR3 spans 16 amino acids. The CDR3 region is CASSGDGVSGANVLTF. CDR3 sequence (DNA): TGTGCCAGCAGCGGAGACGGGGTCTCTGGGGCCAACGTCCTGACTTTC.

The rearrangement links TRBV9 to TRBJ2-1; D unresolved. Looked up from germline, CDR1 is SGDLS and CDR2 is YYNGEE. This CDR3 contains 14 residues. V was trimmed by 0 bases and J by 7 bases, leaving 11 bases between them. In DNA, the CDR3 is TGTGCCAGCAGCGTAGGTCCGGTTGGGAATGAGCAGTTCTTC. It translates to CASSVGPVGNEQFF.

V and J are TRBV29-1 and TRBJ2-1, with 7 bases fitting TRBD2. The length of the CDR3 is 14 residues. Trimming took 6 bases from V and 0 from J; bases not matched to a gene: 5. Germline CDR1 and CDR2: SQVTM and ANQGSEA. DNA of the CDR3: TGCAGCGTGTTGGGGGGGAGCTCCTACAATGAGCAGTTCTTC. This codes for CSVLGGSSYNEQFF.